Below, one T cell receptor (beta chain) is given with its context. The data were obtained in a study of blood T cell repertoires in COVID-19. Study-wide background: Donors in the United States, Italy and Spain gave samples during acute or convalescent COVID-19. Sources were T cells, B-cell-depleted T cells, or PBMCs; the material itself was cDNA or gDNA.

In germline, CDR1 is LGHNA, CDR2 YNFKEQ. The CDR3 has 16 amino acids. V lost 4 bases to trimming and J lost 3 bases, with 15 bases between them. Original processing methods: Reference gene primer amplification yielded estimated nucleated cell counts. The data were produced by immunoSEQ multiplex PCR, yet TCRdb's version contains in-frame clones alone and is incomplete. V, J and clone size are those of that table, while D and trimming were read from the DNA. The sample lists about 150,000 clones; around three quarters were seen once. The sequence was obtained from a man aged 55-75 years with acute or convalescent COVID-19. The sample consisted of peripheral blood. The rearrangement links TRBV4-2 to TRBJ2-2, with TRBD1 as a possible D gene (5 bases). The CDR3 spells CASSPEHGRDTGELFF. The CDR3 DNA follows: TGTGCCAGCAGCCCCGAACACGGCAGGGACACCGGGGAGCTGTTTTTT.